Reported below is one T cell receptor beta chain. Its recognized antigen is unknown. Base qualities are not provided; no much larger clone lies one nucleotide away. From the cysteine through the phenylalanine, the CDR3 covers 14 amino acids. Kept here is only the CDR3 DNA, which spans 42 bases and is read in frame from base 1. The junction carries 4 bases between V and J, which are trimmed by 0 bases and 0 bases respectively. The germline V gene yields SGDLS for CDR1 and YYNGEE for CDR2. This sample stems from a study of a mutant IDH1 vaccine in newly diagnosed glioma (dated by TCRdb to the early 2020s). Study-level background: Eight vaccinations were administered to patients in weeks 1, 3, 5, 7, 11, 15, 19 and 23, corresponding to visits V03 through V10. Before enrollment, patients had received standard therapy of radiotherapy alone, temozolomide alone, or radiochemotherapy with temozolomide; most received the combination. Longitudinal TCRB deep sequencing was done for 25 to 30 treated patients, wherever samples were available for exploratory analyses. Vaccination began 4-6 weeks after radiotherapy alone, or alongside temozolomide cycles in the chemotherapy-containing groups. Peripheral blood was drawn at six visits: V03 (baseline), V05, V07, V10, V12 and V13. Of the 30 or so patients who were treated, about 62% were male and roughly 40% were female, and the mean age was around 40 years.

The protocol used for the library was the immunoSEQ multiplex PCR assay. Rearranged TCR beta chain sequences were amplified using the hsTCRB Kit according to the manufacturer's protocol. Sequencing of TCRB libraries was carried out on an Illumina MiSeq. Under the source paper's analysis protocol: The proprietary platform of the kit vendor was used for demultiplexing, trimming and gene mapping. Sourced from immuneACCESS, this table was stored by TCRdb with only in-frame sequences that have V and J called. A share of the clones is absent; for the studies checked, an unresolved V gene accounts for under half, and the remainder has no known explanation. Clone size and the V and J calls come from that table; the DNA yielded D and trimming. This sample gives 30,000 to 45,000 clones in total; 91% of them show up just once. Over 2.5% of the sample is held by the ten biggest clonotypes. Results the study describes overall, beyond this receptor: Pseudoprogression appeared unrelated to alterations in the top peripheral T cell clonotypes detected by TCRB sequencing. Across multiple MHC alleles, vaccine-induced immune responses were seen in 90% to 95% of patients. Availability determined which PBMC samples were chosen for TCRB deep sequencing. The authors stated that sample limitations prevented analyses of patient blood samples from being reproduced.

This specimen's time point label, per the study, means: week 5, during vaccination. A 20-mer mutant IDH1 peptide at 300 micrograms in Montanide made up each vaccine dose, which was injected subcutaneously together with topical imiquimod. The donors had newly diagnosed IDH1-mutant astrocytomas of WHO grade 3 or 4 that showed loss of nuclear ATRX. The samples were drawn from NOA16, a multicentre, single-arm, open-label phase I trial in Germany that tested a mutant IDH1 peptide vaccine in humans for the first time. The DNeasy Blood and Tissue Kit was used to extract genomic DNA from EDTA blood for TCRB sequencing.

The receptor was isolated from a man aged 45-65 years with glioma. The rearranged chain carries TRBV9 and TRBJ1-3; no D segment can be confidently identified. The sample in question was PBMCs, obtained from a glioma patient whose treatment included an IDH1 peptide vaccine. The CDR3 has the sequence CASSVGSSGNTIYF. In nucleotide form, the sequence is TGTGCCAGCAGCGTAGGATCCTCTGGAAACACCATATATTTT. Reference TRBV9 and TRBJ1-3 genes cover what lies past the CDR3, so the full variable domain is DSGVTQTPKHLITATGQRVTLRCSPRSGDLSVYWYQQSLDQGLQFLIQYYNGEERAKGNILERFSAQQFPDLHSELNLSSLELGDSALYFCASSVGSSGNTIYFGEGSWLTVV.